These 22 T cell receptor beta chains originate from one sample sequenced in a study of T cell responses to AZD1222 COVID-19 vaccine. Profiled with immunoSEQ multiplex PCR; TCRdb holds only in-frame clones, not every one. The data hold 100,000 to 150,000 clones, with about 89% observed a single time. Specimen: peripheral blood, collected on day 0 of AZD1222 vaccination. These receptors came from an adult in good health.

This chain joins TRBV24-1 and TRBJ2-1, with no clear D. The V end lost 5 bases, the J end lost 6 bases, and 10 bases lay between the germline ends. The CDR3 has 13 residues. Germline V lookup: CDR1 KGHDR, CDR2 SFDVKD. The CDR3 nucleotides read TGTGCCACCAGTGCGCTGGGCGGCAATGAGCAGTTCTTC. Protein: CATSALGGNEQFF.

The chain joins TRBV4-1 to TRBJ1-2; perhaps TRBD1 as D (5 bases). Trimming took 1 base from V and 6 from J, leaving 15 bases between them. Looked up from germline, CDR1 is MGHRA and CDR2 is YSYEKL. The CDR3 consists of 15 residues. The CDR3 bases are TGCGCCAGCAGCCAAGGGAGACAGCGAGGGAATGGCTACACCTTC. As protein: CASSQGRQRGNGYTF.

This clone occurred a few times. The chain couples TRBV18 to TRBJ1-2; 9 bases are shared with TRBD1. Losses at the gene ends were 2 bases for V and 4 bases for J; bases not matched to a gene: 5. CDR3 length equals 15 residues. Germline loops: CDR1 KGHSH, CDR2 LQKENI. In DNA, the CDR3 is TGTGCCAGCTCACCAGTCTTGACAGGGGGCTATGGCTACACCTTC. Encoded protein: CASSPVLTGGYGYTF.

The chain is built from TRBV18 and TRBJ1-4; no firm D call. V was trimmed by 2 bases and J by 7 bases, leaving 17 bases between them. The germline V gene has CDR1 KGHSH and CDR2 LQKENI. This CDR3 spans 16 amino acids. The CDR3 sequence is CASSPDSGFVREKLFF. The CDR3 DNA reads TGTGCCAGCTCACCAGACTCGGGGTTCGTTCGTGAAAAACTGTTTTTT. The complete variable domain, with remaining parts taken from reference TRBV18 and TRBJ1-4, reads NAGVMQNPRHLVRRRGQEARLRCSPMKGHSHVYWYRQLPEEGLKFMVYLQKENIIDESGMPKERFSAEFPKEGPSILRIQQVVRGDSAAYFCASSPDSGFVREKLFFGSGTQLSVL.

Written as DNA, the CDR3 is TGTGCCAGCAGTGAATTTCAGGGCGGAAAAGGAGGAGATACGCAGTATTTT. Residues: CASSEFQGGKGGDTQYF. The V call is TRBV25-1, the J call TRBJ2-3; the D call may be TRBD1 or TRBD2 (5 bases each). From germline, CDR1 is MGHDK and CDR2 SYGVNS. V lost 1 base to trimming and J lost 5 bases, with 19 bases between them. The CDR3 loop spans 17 amino acids.

The chain recombines TRBV18 with TRBJ2-7; TRBD2 matches 11 bases. The CDR3 runs to 15 residues. Looked up from germline, CDR1 is KGHSH and CDR2 is LQKENI. Trimming removed 5 bases from V and 0 bases from J; junction bases left unmatched: 3. DNA of the CDR3: TGTGCCAGCTCAATAGCGGGAGGGAGCTCCTACGAGCAGTACTTC. Translation: CASSIAGGSSYEQYF.

V gene TRBV18 combines with J gene TRBJ2-7; 7 positions agree with TRBD2. Per the germline V gene, CDR1 is KGHSH and CDR2 is LQKENI. This CDR3 comprises 15 residues. V trimming: 2 bases; J trimming: 6 bases; junction bases outside the gene matches: 10. The CDR3 region has the DNA TGTGCCAGCTCACCAGAGGGCGGGGGTTCGTTCGAGCAGTACTTC. Its protein product is CASSPEGGGSFEQYF.

The chain recombines TRBV3-1 (or the pseudogene TRBV3-2) with TRBJ2-7; D is uncertain. The CDR3 contains 13 residues. Trimming cost V 2 bases and J 7 bases, with 12 bases left between them. Germline V gene data show CDR1 as LGHDT and CDR2 as YNNKEL (reference sequence). This CDR3 reads CASSQLTPGEQYF. In nucleotides, the CDR3 is TGTGCCAGCAGCCAATTGACCCCTGGGGAGCAGTACTTC.

The chain recombines TRBV9 with TRBJ1-3; D is ambiguous. The V gene lost 3 bases and the J gene lost 1 base, with 14 bases spanning the gap. CDR1 SGDLS and CDR2 YYNGEE come from the germline V gene. This CDR3 spans 16 amino acids. The CDR3 DNA is TGTGCCAGCAGCGCCCAATGGACGGATTCTGGAAACACCATATATTTT. This codes for CASSAQWTDSGNTIYF.

This chain joins TRBV20-1 and TRBJ2-7, with D unresolved. The CDR3 is made up of 10 amino acids. Germline-derived CDR1 and CDR2 are DFQATT and SNEGSKA (reference sequence). CDR3 region: CSLERYEQYF. The CDR3 nucleotides are TGCAGCCTAGAACGGTACGAGCAGTACTTC.

This chain links TRBV28 with TRBJ1-2; 8 nucleotides agree with TRBD1. The V segment lost 8 bases and the J segment 4 bases; nucleotides outside the gene matches: 9. The CDR3 sequence is 14 residues long. Germline CDR1 is MDHEN and CDR2 is SYDVKM. Written as DNA, the CDR3 is TGTGCCAGCTCTCCCCAGGGGGCGACCTATGGCTACACCTTC. This sequence encodes CASSPQGATYGYTF.

The chain links TRBV10-1 to TRBJ2-1; 9 bases align to TRBD2. Germline loops: CDR1 WNHNN, CDR2 SYGVQD (reference sequence). Unmatched junction bases numbered 7, after V lost 0 bases and J lost 4 bases. CDR3 length: 17 residues. The CDR3: CASSESLAGREYNEQFF. CDR3 nucleotide sequence: TGCGCCAGCAGTGAGTCGCTAGCGGGAAGGGAGTACAATGAGCAGTTCTTC.

J is TRBJ1-2 and V is TRBV6-5; 7 positions agree with TRBD1. The germline CDR1 and CDR2 sequences are MNHEY and SVGAGI. V shed 5 bases and J 3 bases; nucleotides not matched to a gene: 9. The CDR3 has 15 amino acids. CDR3 region: CASSLRQGWHYGYTF. DNA for the CDR3: TGTGCCAGCAGTCTTAGACAGGGATGGCACTATGGCTACACCTTC.

The rearrangement uses TRBV30 and TRBJ1-2, with 10 bases that match TRBD1. The CDR3 extends over 12 amino acids. Trimming removed 5 bases from V and 8 bases from J; junction bases left unmatched: 5. Germline CDR1 and CDR2: GTSNPN and SVGIG (reference sequence). The CDR3 here is CAWWDRGLGYTF. CDR3 sequence (DNA): TGTGCCTGGTGGGACAGGGGATTAGGCTACACCTTC.

This clone turned up a few times. The rearrangement uses TRBV28 and TRBJ1-6; no definite D call. The CDR3 totals 16 residues. The germline V gene encodes CDR1 MDHEN and CDR2 SYDVKM. The germline V and J ends were trimmed by 6 bases and 0 bases, with 12 bases remaining between them. The CDR3 is CASSRSTSSYNSPLHF. The CDR3 nucleotides are TGTGCCAGCAGCCGATCAACAAGCTCCTATAATTCACCCCTCCACTTT.

The chain recombines TRBV11-3 with TRBJ1-4; D uncertain. The CDR3 is made up of 12 amino acids. Deletions cut 0 bases from V and 7 bases from J, with 3 bases between. The germline V gene encodes CDR1 SGHNT and CDR2 YENEEA. The CDR3 DNA sequence: TGTGCCAGCAGCTTAGACGGTGAAAAACTGTTTTTT. It yields the protein CASSLDGEKLFF.

The chain combines TRBV28 with TRBJ2-1; no firm D call. Between the trimmed V and J ends, which lost 10 bases and 4 bases, there was a span of 8 bases. The germline gives CDR1 MDHEN, CDR2 SYDVKM. This CDR3 contains 11 residues. CDR3 nucleotides: TGTGCCACGACAAGTTACAATGAGCAGTTCTTC. As protein: CATTSYNEQFF.

The V gene is TRBV30, the J gene TRBJ1-2; D gene unclear. This CDR3 comprises 12 residues. Germline V gene sequence: CDR1 GTSNPN, CDR2 SVGIG (reference sequence). Trimming cost V 2 bases and J 8 bases, with 12 bases left between them. The CDR3 loop reads CAWSPAKGGYTF. CDR3 DNA sequence: TGTGCCTGGAGTCCAGCCAAAGGGGGCTACACCTTC. The full variable domain, rest sourced from reference TRBV30 and TRBJ1-2, is SQTIHQWPATLVQPVGSPLSLECTVEGTSNPNLYWYRQAAGRGLQLLFYSVGIGQISSEVPQNLSASRPQDRQFILSSKKLLLSDSGFYLCAWSPAKGGYTFGSGTRLTVV.

CDR3 in DNA: TGTGCCAGCAGGGCTGACAGGGCGCCCGGAGCAACTGAAGCTTTCTTT. It yields the protein CASRADRAPGATEAFF. The rearrangement uses TRBV28 and TRBJ1-1; 7 nucleotides agree with TRBD1. CDR1 MDHEN and CDR2 SYDVKM come from the germline V gene. The ends lost 6 bases at V and 5 bases at J; junction bases unmatched: 15. The CDR3 sequence is 16 residues long.

Here the CDR3 DNA reads TGCGCCAGCAGCTTCGGGAGTACTGATGAAAAACTGTTTTTT. It codes for CASSFGSTDEKLFF. The chain is built from TRBV5-1 and TRBJ1-4; D not resolved. Trimming took 2 bases from V and 6 from J, leaving 11 bases between them. CDR1 is SGHRS and CDR2 is YFSETQ in the germline V gene. The CDR3 consists of 14 residues. The full variable domain, in which reference TRBV5-1 and TRBJ1-4 provide the parts outside the CDR3, is KAGVTQTPRYLIKTRGQQVTLSCSPISGHRSVSWYQQTPGQGLQFLFEYFSETQRNKGNFPGRFSGRQFSNSRSEMNVSTLELGDSALYLCASSFGSTDEKLFFGSGTQLSVL.

The chain links TRBV19 to TRBJ1-4; 10 bases are shared with TRBD1. The J segment lost 8 bases and the V segment lost 3 bases, leaving 6 bases of the junction unmatched. The CDR3 runs 15 residues. Germline V gene lookup returns CDR1 LNHDA and CDR2 SQIVND (reference sequence). The CDR3 here is CASSITGTGVEKLFF. For the CDR3, the DNA is TGTGCCAGTAGTATTACGGGGACAGGGGTGGAAAAACTGTTTTTT. Full variable domain (rest looked up from reference TRBV19 and TRBJ1-4): DGGITQSPKYLFRKEGQNVTLSCEQNLNHDAMYWYRQDPGQGLRLIYYSQIVNDFQKGDIAEGYSVSREKKESFPLTVTSAQKNPTAFYLCASSITGTGVEKLFFGSGTQLSVL.

The chain has TRBV2 and TRBJ2-2, with D perhaps matching TRBD2 (7 bases). Trimming pared 7 bases from V and 4 bases from J, leaving 16 bases between. CDR3 length equals 15 residues. Germline loops: CDR1 SNHLY, CDR2 FYNNEI. DNA for the CDR3: TGTGCCAGCAAGGGGGGGGGCGCAGGCACCGGGGAGCTGTTTTTT. It is translated as CASKGGGAGTGELFF.